Given below is one TCR beta chain in context. Its target is unknown. The data belong to a study of cytomegalovirus exposure and HLA in healthy donors. Broader study findings: From TCR beta sequences, most subjects' HLA-A and HLA-B alleles were reportedly predicted accurately. Further analysis was carried out later, and it showed several of the most significant clusters appearing linked to common viral pathogens. An assumption of roughly uniform sequencing depth across donors underlay the presence/absence analyses.

V was clipped by 3 bases and J by 5 bases, with 8 bases between them. Germline V gene data show CDR1 as MDHEN and CDR2 as SYDVKM. This CDR3 spans 12 amino acids. The PCR made use of 60 Vbeta and 13 Jbeta primers. This table comes from immunoSEQ multiplex PCR, and its TCRdb copy is limited to in-frame clones, with some not included. The sample comprises around 150,000 clones, around four fifths of which are singletons, and less than 2% rests with the top ten. This clonotype originated in a woman under 30 in good health and CMV-seronegative. The source material was PBMCs. The chain links TRBV28 to TRBJ2-7; D not certain. The CDR3 region is CASSFSSNEQYF. The CDR3 bases are TGTGCCAGCAGTTTTTCTAGTAACGAGCAGTACTTC.